A single sample is the source of the 20 T cell receptor beta chains below, sequenced in a study of T cells after yellow fever vaccination. TCRdb re-called the 5' RACE reads with MiXCR, one entry per CDR3 protein. The table includes some 560,000 distinct CDR3 sequences, 15% to 20% detected once. This material consisted of PBMCs, taken 15 days after the yellow fever booster vaccination. The source is a man aged 30 to 39 who received the YFV17D yellow fever vaccine.

This clonotype was counted a few times. The chain uses TRBV20-1 and TRBJ2-1; D not resolved. This CDR3 is 14 amino acids long. V lost 5 bases and J lost 6, with 17 bases in between. Germline lookup yields CDR1 DFQATT and CDR2 SNEGSKA (reference sequence). CDR3 nucleotides: TGCAGTGCTTGGACCCCTCGATACAGCAATGAGCAGTTCTTC. Translated: CSAWTPRYSNEQFF.

This clonotype was recorded a few times. V gene TRBV21-1 combines with J gene TRBJ1-1; the listed D gene, TRBD1, was not tested against the DNA. TRBV21-1 constitutes a pseudogene. CDR3 size: 16 residues. CDR3 sequence reads: CASSKGLTGSNTEAFF. For the CDR3, the DNA is TGTGCCAGCAGCAAGGGCTTGACAGGATCCAACACTGAAGCTTTCTTT.

This clonotype was seen a few times. The V call is TRBV20-1, the J call TRBJ2-1; 9 bases are a match to TRBD2. The V gene's germline CDR1 is DFQATT and CDR2 SNEGSKA (reference sequence). The trim removed 0 bases at V and 6 bases at J, leaving 15 bases unmatched. The CDR3 covers 18 residues. CDR3 amino acids: CSARDNSLISGRPNEQFF. As DNA, the CDR3 is TGCAGTGCTAGAGATAACTCGCTGATCAGCGGGAGGCCCAATGAGCAGTTCTTC.

The V call is TRBV5-1, the J call TRBJ1-4; tentatively, D is TRBD1 (6 bases). From germline, CDR1 is SGHRS and CDR2 YFSETQ. Trimming took 0 bases from V and 7 from J, leaving 13 bases between them. CDR3 length: 15 residues. The chain's CDR3 is CASSLAGVVGEKLFF. In DNA form, the CDR3 reads TGCGCCAGCAGCTTGGCAGGGGTTGTAGGTGAAAAACTGTTTTTT.

V is TRBV5-1 and J is TRBJ2-2; the D is unclear. Deletions cut 5 bases from V and 3 bases from J, with 14 bases between. The CDR3 runs 15 residues. Per germline, CDR1 SGHRS and CDR2 YFSETQ. The CDR3 DNA is TGCGCCAGCAGTCAGGCGTTAGGTGACACCGGGGAGCTGTTTTTT. This encodes CASSQALGDTGELFF.

This clonotype has more than one count but fewer than ten. The chain joins TRBV7-2 to TRBJ2-3; unclear D gene. The V and J ends lost 8 bases and 3 bases respectively, with 12 bases between them. Germline CDR1 is SGHTA and CDR2 is FQGNSA. The CDR3 sequence is 13 residues long. This chain's CDR3 is CASGGGRTDTQYF. The CDR3 nucleotides read TGTGCCAGCGGCGGCGGTAGAACAGATACGCAGTATTTT.

This chain joins TRBV7-9 and TRBJ2-7; 7 bases match TRBD1. This CDR3 is built from 14 residues. CDR1 is SEHNR and CDR2 is FQNEAQ in the germline V gene (reference sequence). V shed 4 bases and J 4 bases; nucleotides not matched to a gene: 7. DNA of the CDR3: TGTGCCAGCAGCTATAAGGACAGGTCTTACGAGCAGTACTTC. Its protein is CASSYKDRSYEQYF.

This clonotype was observed a handful of times. The chain has TRBV7-2 and TRBJ2-7; no clear D. V lost 5 bases to trimming and J lost 0 bases, with 8 bases between them. This CDR3 is built from 13 residues. Germline CDR1 is SGHTA and CDR2 is FQGNSA. The CDR3 is CASSLSTSYEQYF. The CDR3 nucleotides are TGTGCCAGCAGCCTAAGTACCTCCTACGAGCAGTACTTC.

The chain combines TRBV19 with TRBJ1-5, with TRBD1 matching 9 bases. The CDR3 covers 17 residues. The trim removed 8 bases at V and 7 bases at J, leaving 18 bases unmatched. The germline CDR1 and CDR2 sequences are LNHDA and SQIVND (reference sequence). The CDR3 region is CASSTPPWDRDLQPQHF. CDR3 coding DNA: TGTGCCAGTTCAACACCACCCTGGGACAGGGATTTGCAGCCCCAGCATTTT.

The chain recombines TRBV27 with TRBJ2-3, with 11 bases lining up with TRBD2. Germline-derived CDR1 and CDR2 are MNHEY and SMNVEV (reference sequence). The CDR3 has 15 amino acids. V gave up 3 bases and J gave up 4 bases; unmatched junction bases: 3. The CDR3 nucleotides are TGTGCCAGCAGTTTTAGCGGGAGGGAGGCAGATACGCAGTATTTT. Protein: CASSFSGREADTQYF.

The chain uses TRBV5-1 and TRBJ2-3; perhaps TRBD2 as D (5 bases). Trimming pared 5 bases from V and 2 bases from J, leaving 12 bases between. This CDR3 contains 14 residues. Per germline, CDR1 SGHRS and CDR2 YFSETQ. DNA of the CDR3: TGCGCCAGCAGACTTCCGGGGAACACAGATACGCAGTATTTT. Residues: CASRLPGNTDTQYF.

The chain has TRBV12-3 or TRBV12-4 and TRBJ2-6; D tentatively reads TRBD1 or TRBD2 (5 bases each). The CDR3 runs to 16 residues. Trimming pared 6 bases from V and 3 bases from J, leaving 15 bases between. CDR3 residues: CASSDARGNGANVLTF. DNA for the CDR3: TGTGCCAGCAGCGATGCGAGGGGTAATGGGGCCAACGTCCTGACTTTC.

This clonotype was recorded a few times. CDR3 sequence: CASSLQAGRSTDTQYF. The CDR3 nucleotides read TGCGCCAGCAGCTTGCAAGCGGGGCGTAGCACAGATACGCAGTATTTT. The V call is TRBV5-1, the J call TRBJ2-3; 7 nucleotides agree with TRBD2. CDR3 length equals 16 residues. Trimming at V came to 1 base and at J to 0 bases, leaving 5 bases not matched to a gene. From germline, CDR1 is SGHRS and CDR2 YFSETQ. The full variable domain, completed using reference TRBV5-1 and TRBJ2-3, is KAGVTQTPRYLIKTRGQQVTLSCSPISGHRSVSWYQQTPGQGLQFLFEYFSETQRNKGNFPGRFSGRQFSNSRSEMNVSTLELGDSALYLCASSLQAGRSTDTQYFGPGTRLTVL.

This clonotype showed up just a few times. The rearrangement links TRBV29-1 to TRBJ2-1; 13 bases match TRBD2. The CDR3 totals 15 residues. Germline V gene sequence: CDR1 SQVTM, CDR2 ANQGSEA. The CDR3 nucleotides read TGCAGTGACGGGGGACTAGCGGGGAACTACAATGAGCAGTTCTTC. Its translation is CSDGGLAGNYNEQFF.

This clonotype was seen a few times. The gene calls are TRBV29-1 and TRBJ1-6; tentative D call: TRBD1 (6 bases). This CDR3 spans 13 amino acids. The germline gives CDR1 SQVTM, CDR2 ANQGSEA. V lost 4 bases and J lost 8, with 12 bases in between. The DNA of the CDR3 is TGCAGCGTTGCTTGGGGGCTGGATTCACCCCTCCACTTT. Translation: CSVAWGLDSPLHF. Full variable domain (remainder filled in from reference TRBV29-1 and TRBJ1-6): SAVISQKPSRDICQRGTSLTIQCQVDSQVTMMFWYRQQPGQSLTLIATANQGSEATYESGFVIDKFPISRPNLTFSTLTVSNMSPEDSSIYLCSVAWGLDSPLHFGNGTRLTVT.

This chain joins TRBV25-1 and TRBJ2-3; D is perhaps TRBD2 (6 bases). The V end was cut by 3 bases, the J end by 0 bases, with 7 bases between. Per the germline V gene, CDR1 is MGHDK and CDR2 is SYGVNS. This CDR3 has 14 amino acids. For the CDR3, the DNA is TGTGCCAGCAGTGACGCGGGAAGCACAGATACGCAGTATTTT. Encoded protein: CASSDAGSTDTQYF.

J is TRBJ2-1 and V is TRBV20-1, with D perhaps TRBD2 (6 bases). The CDR3 contains 17 residues. V lost 4 bases and J lost 0, with 19 bases in between. CDR1 and CDR2 from the germline V gene are DFQATT and SNEGSKA (reference sequence). In DNA form, the CDR3 reads TGCAGTGCTACCCTCTTCGGGGGAAGGAGCTCCTACAATGAGCAGTTCTTC. Protein product: CSATLFGGRSSYNEQFF.

This clonotype was counted many times. This chain joins TRBV7-9 and TRBJ2-7; TRBD1 is a possible D gene (6 bases). V was pared by 6 bases and J by 6 bases, with 18 bases between. Germline-derived CDR1 and CDR2 are SEHNR and FQNEAQ (reference sequence). CDR3 length: 14 residues. The CDR3 region has the DNA TGTGCCAGCAGTCATAATGTGGGACACCCCGAGCAGTACTTC. Residues: CASSHNVGHPEQYF.

J is TRBJ2-7 and V is TRBV7-9; TRBD2 matches 9 bases. From germline, CDR1 is SEHNR and CDR2 FQNEAQ (reference sequence). The CDR3 extends over 15 amino acids. V lost 3 bases and J lost 7; bases outside the gene matches: 10. This CDR3 is CASSLLAGLVLEQYF. CDR3 nucleotides: TGTGCCAGCAGCTTGCTAGCGGGACTAGTCCTGGAGCAGTACTTC.

This clonotype was seen a few times. The V gene is TRBV29-1, the J gene TRBJ2-7, with a possible D match to TRBD1 (6 bases). Germline V lookup: CDR1 SQVTM, CDR2 ANQGSEA. V gave up 5 bases and J gave up 5 bases, with 13 bases separating them. The CDR3 contains 12 residues. The CDR3 region is CSVSGANDEQYF. The CDR3 DNA is TGCAGCGTTTCAGGGGCTAACGACGAGCAGTACTTC.